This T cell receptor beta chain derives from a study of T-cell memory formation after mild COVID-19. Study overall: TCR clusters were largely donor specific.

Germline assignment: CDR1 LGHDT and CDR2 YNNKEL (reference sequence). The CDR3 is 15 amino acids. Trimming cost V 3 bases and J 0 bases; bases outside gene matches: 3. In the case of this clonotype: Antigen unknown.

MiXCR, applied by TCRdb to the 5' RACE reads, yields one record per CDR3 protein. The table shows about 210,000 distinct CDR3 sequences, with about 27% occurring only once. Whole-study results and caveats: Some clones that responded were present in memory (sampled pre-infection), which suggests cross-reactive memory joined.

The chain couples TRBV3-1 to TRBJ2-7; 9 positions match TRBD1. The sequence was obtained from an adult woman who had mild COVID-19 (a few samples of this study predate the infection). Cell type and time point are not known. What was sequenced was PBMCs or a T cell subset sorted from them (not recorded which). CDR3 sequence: CASSHPGQGSYEQYF. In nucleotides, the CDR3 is TGTGCCAGCAGCCATCCGGGACAGGGCTCCTACGAGCAGTACTTC.